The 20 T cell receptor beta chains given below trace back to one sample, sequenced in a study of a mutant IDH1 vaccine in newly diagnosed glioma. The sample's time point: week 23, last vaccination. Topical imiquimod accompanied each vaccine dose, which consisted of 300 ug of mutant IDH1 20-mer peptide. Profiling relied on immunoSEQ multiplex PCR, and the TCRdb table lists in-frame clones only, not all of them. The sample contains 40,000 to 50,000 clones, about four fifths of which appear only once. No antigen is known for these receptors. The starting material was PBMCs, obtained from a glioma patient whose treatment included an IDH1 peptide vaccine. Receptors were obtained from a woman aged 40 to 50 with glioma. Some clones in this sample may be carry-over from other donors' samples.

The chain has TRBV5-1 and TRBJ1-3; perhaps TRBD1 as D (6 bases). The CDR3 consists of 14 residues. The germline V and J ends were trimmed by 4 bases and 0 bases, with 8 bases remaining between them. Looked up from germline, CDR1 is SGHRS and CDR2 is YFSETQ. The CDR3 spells CASSPGASGNTIYF. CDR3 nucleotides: TGCGCCAGCAGCCCGGGGGCCTCTGGAAACACCATATATTTT.

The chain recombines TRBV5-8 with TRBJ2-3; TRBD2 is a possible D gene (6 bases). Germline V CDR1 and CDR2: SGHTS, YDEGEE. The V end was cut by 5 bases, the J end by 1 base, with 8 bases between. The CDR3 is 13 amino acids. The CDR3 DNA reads TGTGCCAGCAGGTCGGGGGGCACAGATACGCAGTATTTT. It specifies CASRSGGTDTQYF.

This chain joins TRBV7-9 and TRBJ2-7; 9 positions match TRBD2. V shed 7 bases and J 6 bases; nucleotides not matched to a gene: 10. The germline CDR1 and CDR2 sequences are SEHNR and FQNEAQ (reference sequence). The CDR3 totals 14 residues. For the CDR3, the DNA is TGTGCCAGCACACATAGCGGGAGTCGGGGCGAGCAGTACTTC. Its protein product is CASTHSGSRGEQYF.

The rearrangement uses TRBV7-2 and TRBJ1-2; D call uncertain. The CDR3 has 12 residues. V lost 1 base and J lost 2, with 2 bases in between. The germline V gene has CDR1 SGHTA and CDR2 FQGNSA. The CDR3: CASSLDNYGYTF. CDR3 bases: TGTGCCAGCAGCTTAGACAACTATGGCTACACCTTC.

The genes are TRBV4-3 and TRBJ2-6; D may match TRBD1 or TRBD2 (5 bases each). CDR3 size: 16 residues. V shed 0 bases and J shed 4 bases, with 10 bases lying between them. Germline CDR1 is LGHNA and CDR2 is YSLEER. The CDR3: CASSQDAGTGANVLTF. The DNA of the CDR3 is TGCGCCAGCAGCCAAGACGCAGGGACCGGGGCCAACGTCCTGACTTTC.

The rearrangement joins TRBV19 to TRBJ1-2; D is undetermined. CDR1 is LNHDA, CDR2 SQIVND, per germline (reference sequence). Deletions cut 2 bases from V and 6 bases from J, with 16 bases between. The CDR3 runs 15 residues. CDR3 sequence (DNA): TGTGCCAGTAGTATAAAGGGCCGGGGTAAGGATGGCTACACCTTC. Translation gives CASSIKGRGKDGYTF.

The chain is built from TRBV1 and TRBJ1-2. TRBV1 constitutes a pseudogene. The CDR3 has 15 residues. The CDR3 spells CTSSRRRCGSYGYTF. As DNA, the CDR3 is TGCACCAGCAGCCGAAGGAGGTGTGGGTCCTATGGCTACACCTTC.

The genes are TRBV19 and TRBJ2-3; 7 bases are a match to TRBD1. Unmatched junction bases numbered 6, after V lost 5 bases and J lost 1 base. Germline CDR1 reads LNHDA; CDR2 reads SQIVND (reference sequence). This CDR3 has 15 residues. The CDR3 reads CASSFLGTGTDTQYF. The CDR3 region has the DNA TGTGCCAGTAGTTTTCTAGGGACAGGCACAGATACGCAGTATTTT.

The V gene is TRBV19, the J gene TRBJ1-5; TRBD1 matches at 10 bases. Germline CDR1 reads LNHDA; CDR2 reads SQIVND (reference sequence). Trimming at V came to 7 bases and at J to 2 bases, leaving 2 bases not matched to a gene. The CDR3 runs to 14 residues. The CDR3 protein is CASTDRGGNQPQHF. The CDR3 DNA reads TGTGCCAGTACGGACAGGGGGGGCAATCAGCCCCAGCATTTT.

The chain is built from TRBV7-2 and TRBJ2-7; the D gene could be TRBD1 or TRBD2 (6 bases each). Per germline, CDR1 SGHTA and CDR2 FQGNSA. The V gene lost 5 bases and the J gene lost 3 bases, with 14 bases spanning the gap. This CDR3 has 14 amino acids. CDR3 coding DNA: TGTGCCAGCAGCCGGGGGCGGGTAGGCTACGAGCAGTACTTC. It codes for CASSRGRVGYEQYF.

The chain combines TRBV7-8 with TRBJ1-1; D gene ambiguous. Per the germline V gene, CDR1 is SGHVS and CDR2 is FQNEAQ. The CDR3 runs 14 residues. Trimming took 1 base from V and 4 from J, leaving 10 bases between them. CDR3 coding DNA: TGTGCCAGCAGCTTAGTTCCAGAAAGCACTGAAGCTTTCTTT. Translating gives CASSLVPESTEAFF.

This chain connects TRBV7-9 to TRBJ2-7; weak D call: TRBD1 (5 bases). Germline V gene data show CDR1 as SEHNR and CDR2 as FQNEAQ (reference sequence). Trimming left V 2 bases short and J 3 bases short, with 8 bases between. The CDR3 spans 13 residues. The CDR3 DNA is TGTGCCAGCAGCTTAAGGGGTATCTACGAGCAGTACTTC. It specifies CASSLRGIYEQYF.

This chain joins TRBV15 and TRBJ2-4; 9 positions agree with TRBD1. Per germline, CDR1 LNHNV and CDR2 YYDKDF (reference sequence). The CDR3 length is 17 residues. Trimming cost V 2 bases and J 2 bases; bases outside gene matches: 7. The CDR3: CATSRPPGTGPKNIQYF. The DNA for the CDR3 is TGTGCCACCAGCAGACCTCCCGGGACAGGGCCCAAAAACATTCAGTACTTC.

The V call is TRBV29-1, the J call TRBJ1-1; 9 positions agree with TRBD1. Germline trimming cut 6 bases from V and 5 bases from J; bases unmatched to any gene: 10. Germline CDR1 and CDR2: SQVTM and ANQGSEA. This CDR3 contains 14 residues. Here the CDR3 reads CSVKPRQGGTEAFF. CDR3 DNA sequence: TGCAGCGTGAAACCTCGACAGGGGGGGACTGAAGCTTTCTTT.

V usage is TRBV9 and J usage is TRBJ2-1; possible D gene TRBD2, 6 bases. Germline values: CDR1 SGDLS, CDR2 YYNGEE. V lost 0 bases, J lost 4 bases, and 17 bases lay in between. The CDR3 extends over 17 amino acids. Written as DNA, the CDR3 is TGTGCCAGCAGCGTAGTTGGGGGGAGAGGCCTATACAATGAGCAGTTCTTC. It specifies CASSVVGGRGLYNEQFF. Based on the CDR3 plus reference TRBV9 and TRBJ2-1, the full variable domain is DSGVTQTPKHLITATGQRVTLRCSPRSGDLSVYWYQQSLDQGLQFLIQYYNGEERAKGNILERFSAQQFPDLHSELNLSSLELGDSALYFCASSVVGGRGLYNEQFFGPGTRLTVL.

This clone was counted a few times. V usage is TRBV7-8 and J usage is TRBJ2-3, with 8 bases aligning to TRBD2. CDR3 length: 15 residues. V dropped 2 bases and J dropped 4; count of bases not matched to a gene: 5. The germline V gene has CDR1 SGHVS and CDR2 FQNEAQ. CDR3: CASSLPGGPADTQYF. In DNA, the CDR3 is TGTGCCAGCAGCTTACCGGGAGGGCCCGCAGATACGCAGTATTTT.

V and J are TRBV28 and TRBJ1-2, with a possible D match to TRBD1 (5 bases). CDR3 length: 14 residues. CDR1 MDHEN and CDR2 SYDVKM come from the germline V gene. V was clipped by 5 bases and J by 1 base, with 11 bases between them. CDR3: CASSTGYRNYGYTF. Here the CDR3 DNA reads TGTGCCAGCAGTACAGGCTACCGTAACTATGGCTACACCTTC.

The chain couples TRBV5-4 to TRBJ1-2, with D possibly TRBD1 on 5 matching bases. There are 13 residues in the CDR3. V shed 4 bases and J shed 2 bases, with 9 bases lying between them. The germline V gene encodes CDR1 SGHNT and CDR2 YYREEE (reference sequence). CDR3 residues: CASSPDTNYGYTF. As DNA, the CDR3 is TGTGCCAGCAGCCCGGACACCAACTATGGCTACACCTTC.

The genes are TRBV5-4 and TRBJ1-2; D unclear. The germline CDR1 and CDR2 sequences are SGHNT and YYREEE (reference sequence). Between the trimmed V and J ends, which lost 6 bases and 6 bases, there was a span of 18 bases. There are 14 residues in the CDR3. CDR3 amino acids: CASNSDLGWDGYTF. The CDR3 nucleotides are TGTGCCAGCAACTCGGACTTGGGGTGGGATGGCTACACCTTC.

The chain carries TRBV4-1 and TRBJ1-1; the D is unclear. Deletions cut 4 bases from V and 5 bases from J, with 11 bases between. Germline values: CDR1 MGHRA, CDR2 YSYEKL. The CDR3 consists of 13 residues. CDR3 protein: CASSPRPGTEAFF. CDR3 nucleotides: TGCGCCAGCAGCCCCCGCCCCGGGACTGAAGCTTTCTTT.